This TCR beta chain emerged from a study of blood T cell repertoires in COVID-19. Germline V gene data show CDR1 as MGHRA and CDR2 as YSYEKL. The CDR3 spans 15 residues. With 0 bases removed from V and 1 base from J, the gap between germline ends came to 9 bases. Original handling: It was from reference gene primer amplification that nucleated cell counts were estimated. Assay: immunoSEQ multiplex PCR; the TCRdb copy retains only in-frame clones and omits some. The V and J calls and clone size come from that table; D and trimming were worked out from the DNA. The table records about 130,000 clones, about 90% of them present only once.

The sequence came from a woman in her fifties or sixties with acute or convalescent COVID-19. What was sequenced was peripheral blood. The chain combines TRBV4-1 with TRBJ1-1; D not certain. The CDR3, as DNA: TGCGCCAGCAGCCAAGACCGACACCCGAACACTGAAGCTTTCTTT. It yields the protein CASSQDRHPNTEAFF.